These 5 T cell receptor beta chains were sequenced from one sample in a study of PD-L1 blockade in urothelial cancer. Here immunoSEQ multiplex PCR was the method, and the copy in TCRdb shows in-frame clones only, minus some. Found here are about 91,000 clones, over 90% of them singletons; the top ten hold more than 8%. The sequencing here drew on PBMCs, taken around atezolizumab (anti-PD-L1) treatment. These receptors originate from a man in his sixties with urothelial cancer.

The chain recombines TRBV5-1 with TRBJ1-1; 7 bases align to TRBD1. The CDR3 sequence is 15 residues long. Germline V gene data show CDR1 as SGHRS and CDR2 as YFSETQ. The J segment lost 3 bases and the V segment lost 0 bases, leaving 5 bases of the junction unmatched. The CDR3 loop reads CASSLETGMYTEAFF. Here the CDR3 DNA reads TGCGCCAGCAGCTTGGAGACAGGGATGTACACTGAAGCTTTCTTT.

The V and J genes are TRBV7-3 and TRBJ2-1, with D hard to call. Trimming removed 1 base from V and 10 bases from J, with 11 bases in between. CDR3 length: 13 amino acids. Germline lookup yields CDR1 SGHTA and CDR2 FQGTGA. The CDR3 here is CASSLILSYEQFF. CDR3 coding DNA: TGTGCCAGCAGCTTAATTCTGTCCTACGAGCAGTTCTTC.

The V and J genes are TRBV21-1 and TRBJ1-5; whether TRBD1, the table's D call, matches the DNA was not checked. TRBV21-1 is deemed a pseudogene. The CDR3 sequence is 17 residues long. The CDR3 region is CASSSQYGQYSNQPQHF. The CDR3 DNA sequence: TGTGCCAGCAGCTCCCAATACGGACAGTATAGCAATCAGCCCCAGCATTTT.

This clone was picked up one time. This chain uses TRBV4-1 with TRBJ2-1; the D gene is possibly TRBD2 (5 bases). CDR3 length: 14 residues. Trimming cost V 0 bases and J 8 bases, with 11 bases left between them. Germline CDR1 is MGHRA and CDR2 is YSYEKL. The CDR3 nucleotides read TGCGCCAGCAGCCAAGACGCTAACGGGGATGAGCAGTTCTTC. Protein product: CASSQDANGDEQFF.

This rearrangement joins TRBV28 to TRBJ2-7; D gene ambiguous. V was clipped by 5 bases and J by 3 bases, with 11 bases between them. CDR1 and CDR2 from the germline V gene are MDHEN and SYDVKM. The CDR3 is made up of 13 amino acids. The CDR3 DNA is TGTGCCAGCAGTCCCCCCCCCAACTACGAGCAGTACTTC. Its protein product is CASSPPPNYEQYF. The entire variable domain, with the rest obtained from reference TRBV28 and TRBJ2-7, is as follows: DVKVTQSSRYLVKRTGEKVFLECVQDMDHENMFWYRQDPGLGLRLIYFSYDVKMKEKGDIPEGYSVSREKKERFSLILESASTNQTSMYLCASSPPPNYEQYFGPGTRLTVT.